These T cell receptor beta chains were read from a single sample in a study of shared clonotypes between healthy human individuals. Measured with immunoSEQ multiplex PCR; TCRdb has only the in-frame clones, and not every one. The sample consists of under 1,900,000 clones, just under 99% of them appearing once. The sequenced material came from naive CD4+ T cells sorted from blood. The receptors were sampled from a man aged 25-45 years in good health. CDR3s include the opening cysteine and the closing phenylalanine or tryptophan. D genes are given only for firm matches. The size entry is marked missing in some rows and otherwise reads once, few, many or a size class.

clone_size: NA; d_call: NA; v_call: TRBV5-1; j_call: TRBJ1-4; cdr3_aa: CASRAETVAEKLFF; cdr3_nt: TGCGCCAGCAGAGCGGAGACAGTAGCTGAAAAACTGTTTTTT
clone_size: once; d_call: TRBD2; v_call: TRBV29-1; j_call: TRBJ2-3; cdr3_aa: CSVGMLAGGPSTDTQYF; cdr3_nt: TGCAGCGTTGGCATGCTAGCGGGAGGGCCGAGCACAGATACGCAGTATTTT
clone_size: NA; d_call: NA; v_call: TRBV18; j_call: TRBJ1-2; cdr3_aa: CASSPAAGAEGYTF; cdr3_nt: TGTGCCAGCTCACCTGCGGCAGGGGCGGAAGGCTACACCTTC
clone_size: NA; d_call: NA; v_call: TRBV6-5; j_call: TRBJ2-7; cdr3_aa: CASSYLRTQGYEQYF; cdr3_nt: TGTGCCAGCAGTTACCTCCGCACCCAAGGGTACGAGCAGTACTTC
clone_size: NA; d_call: NA; v_call: TRBV12-5; j_call: TRBJ2-5; cdr3_aa: CASGSLGETQYF; cdr3_nt: TGTGCTAGTGGTTCACTCGGGGAGACCCAGTACTTC
clone_size: NA; d_call: NA; v_call: TRBV14; j_call: TRBJ2-3; cdr3_aa: CCQRKQIAGSPADTQYF; cdr3_nt: TGTTGCCAGCGGAAACAAATCGCTGGGAGCCCGGCAGATACGCAGTATTTT
clone_size: NA; d_call: NA; v_call: TRBV19; j_call: TRBJ2-7; cdr3_aa: CASSISGVNSYEQYF; cdr3_nt: TGTGCCAGTAGTATATCTGGGGTAAACTCCTACGAGCAGTACTTC
clone_size: NA; d_call: TRBD2; v_call: TRBV7-9; j_call: TRBJ2-3; cdr3_aa: CASSLGSGRVGDTQYF; cdr3_nt: TGTGCCAGCAGCTTAGGGTCCGGGAGGGTCGGAGATACGCAGTATTTT
clone_size: NA; d_call: NA; v_call: TRBV5-4; j_call: TRBJ2-3; cdr3_aa: CASSSRVTDTQYF; cdr3_nt: TGTGCCAGCAGCTCCAGGGTCACAGATACGCAGTATTTT
clone_size: NA; d_call: TRBD2; v_call: TRBV27; j_call: TRBJ2-1; cdr3_aa: CASSFLGLAGDVNEQFF; cdr3_nt: TGTGCCAGCAGTTTTCTGGGACTAGCGGGAGACGTCAATGAGCAGTTCTTC
clone_size: once; d_call: NA; v_call: TRBV6-5; j_call: TRBJ2-2; cdr3_aa: CASSTVGELFF; cdr3_nt: TGTGCCAGTTCTACGGTCGGGGAGCTGTTTTTT
clone_size: NA; d_call: TRBD1; v_call: TRBV5-8; j_call: TRBJ2-7; cdr3_aa: CASSLVKSSGQGLYEQYF; cdr3_nt: TGTGCCAGCAGCTTGGTTAAATCATCGGGACAGGGCCTCTACGAGCAGTACTTC
clone_size: NA; d_call: TRBD1; v_call: TRBV12-5; j_call: TRBJ2-4; cdr3_aa: CASDRGQIAKNIQYF; cdr3_nt: TGTGCTAGCGATAGGGGGCAGATAGCCAAAAACATTCAGTACTTC
clone_size: NA; d_call: TRBD2; v_call: TRBV29-1; j_call: TRBJ2-3; cdr3_aa: CSVDGLAGVGTQYF; cdr3_nt: TGCAGCGTTGACGGCCTAGCGGGAGTCGGTACGCAGTATTTT
clone_size: NA; d_call: TRBD2; v_call: TRBV2; j_call: TRBJ2-3; cdr3_aa: CASSSGTYTDTQYF; cdr3_nt: TGTGCCAGTTCCAGCGGGACTTACACAGATACGCAGTATTTT
clone_size: NA; d_call: NA; v_call: TRBV7-9; j_call: TRBJ1-4; cdr3_aa: CASSFPTGVGEKLFF; cdr3_nt: TGTGCCAGCAGCTTCCCGACCGGCGTTGGGGAAAAACTGTTTTTT
clone_size: NA; d_call: NA; v_call: TRBV28; j_call: TRBJ2-7; cdr3_aa: CASTPFDRVREQYF; cdr3_nt: TGTGCCAGCACCCCCTTCGATAGGGTCCGCGAGCAGTACTTC
clone_size: once; d_call: NA; v_call: TRBV10-2; j_call: TRBJ2-7; cdr3_aa: CASSGAGSYEQYF; cdr3_nt: TGCGCCAGCAGTGGTGCGGGGAGCTACGAGCAGTACTTC
clone_size: NA; d_call: TRBD1; v_call: TRBV7-8; j_call: TRBJ1-2; cdr3_aa: CASSSQATGVGGYTF; cdr3_nt: TGTGCCAGCAGCTCCCAGGCTACAGGGGTAGGGGGCTACACCTTC
clone_size: NA; d_call: NA; v_call: TRBV18; j_call: TRBJ2-3; cdr3_aa: CASSPIIQASNTDTQYF; cdr3_nt: TGTGCCAGCTCACCTATCATTCAGGCTAGCAACACAGATACGCAGTATTTT
clone_size: NA; d_call: TRBD1; v_call: TRBV5-1; j_call: TRBJ1-1; cdr3_aa: CASSLLQGAGTEAFF; cdr3_nt: TGCGCCAGCAGCTTGCTACAGGGGGCTGGGACTGAAGCTTTCTTT
clone_size: NA; d_call: NA; v_call: TRBV2; j_call: TRBJ2-3; cdr3_aa: CASNRDGSTDTQYF; cdr3_nt: TGTGCCAGCAATCGGGACGGTTCCACAGATACGCAGTATTTT
clone_size: NA; d_call: NA; v_call: TRBV6-1; j_call: TRBJ1-1; cdr3_aa: CATPVGGGTEAFF; cdr3_nt: TGTGCCACCCCGGTGGGGGGCGGGACTGAAGCTTTCTTT
clone_size: NA; d_call: NA; v_call: TRBV11-2; j_call: TRBJ2-1; cdr3_aa: CASRPIQGPLNEQFF; cdr3_nt: TGTGCCAGCAGACCAATACAGGGCCCGCTCAATGAGCAGTTCTTC
clone_size: NA; d_call: NA; v_call: TRBV14; j_call: TRBJ2-7; cdr3_aa: CASSQVGRGYEQYF; cdr3_nt: TGTGCCAGCAGCCAAGTGGGCAGGGGTTACGAGCAGTACTTC
clone_size: NA; d_call: NA; v_call: TRBV10-3; j_call: TRBJ2-3; cdr3_aa: CAINHSTDTQYF; cdr3_nt: TGTGCCATCAACCACTCCACAGATACGCAGTATTTT
clone_size: NA; d_call: NA; v_call: TRBV14; j_call: TRBJ2-2; cdr3_aa: CASSLFTGYSGGELFF; cdr3_nt: TGTGCCAGCAGCCTATTCACAGGGTACTCCGGCGGGGAGCTGTTTTTT
clone_size: NA; d_call: NA; v_call: TRBV18; j_call: TRBJ1-1; cdr3_aa: CASSPNRDVAEAFF; cdr3_nt: TGTGCCAGCTCACCGAACAGGGATGTCGCTGAAGCTTTCTTT
clone_size: NA; d_call: NA; v_call: TRBV11-2; j_call: TRBJ2-1; cdr3_aa: CASSLGSPGNEQFF; cdr3_nt: TGTGCCAGCAGCTTAGGCTCACCGGGGAATGAGCAGTTCTTC
clone_size: NA; d_call: TRBD2; v_call: TRBV5-6; j_call: TRBJ2-1; cdr3_aa: CASSFRASGINEQFF; cdr3_nt: TGTGCCAGCAGCTTCCGGGCTAGCGGGATCAATGAGCAGTTCTTC
clone_size: NA; d_call: TRBD2; v_call: TRBV6-5; j_call: TRBJ2-7; cdr3_aa: CASSFVAVGLVYEQYF; cdr3_nt: TGTGCCAGCAGTTTCGTCGCAGTAGGACTAGTGTACGAGCAGTACTTC
clone_size: NA; d_call: TRBD2; v_call: TRBV6-1; j_call: TRBJ2-1; cdr3_aa: CASSARGAGGPRVPYNEQFF; cdr3_nt: TGTGCCAGCAGTGCTCGAGGAGCGGGAGGGCCGAGGGTCCCCTACAATGAGCAGTTCTTC